The rows below give T cell receptor beta chains drawn from one sample of a study of CD8+CD57+ T cells in acquired aplastic anemia. TCRdb re-called the reads with MiXCR, one entry per CDR3 protein. The data show about 180,000 distinct CDR3 sequences, approximately 48% seen once. The sample comprised sorted CD4+, CD8+, or CD8+CD57+ T cells (not recorded which) from PBMCs. The receptors shown here come from a human donor with aplastic anemia. The conserved cysteine and the conserved F or W are not part of the CDR3 here. For some rows the clone size is stated as once, few or many, or as a class when expanded; others skip it.

clone_size: few; v_call: TRBV2; j_call: TRBJ2-1; cdr3_aa: ASRRQGNEQF
clone_size: many; v_call: TRBV12-3/TRBV12-4; j_call: TRBJ1-5; cdr3_aa: ASSLNLDSNQPQH
clone_size: many; v_call: TRBV20-1; j_call: TRBJ1-2; cdr3_aa: SASQPAGNYGYT
clone_size: many; v_call: TRBV20-1; j_call: TRBJ2-1; cdr3_aa: SARRTGAGDEQF
clone_size: -; v_call: TRBV2; j_call: TRBJ2-3; cdr3_aa: ASKVIQSPTDTQY
clone_size: many; v_call: TRBV7-2; j_call: TRBJ1-5; cdr3_aa: ASSGGGRNQPQH
clone_size: -; v_call: TRBV29-1; j_call: TRBJ1-1; cdr3_aa: SVTGNTEAF
clone_size: many; v_call: TRBV5-1; j_call: TRBJ2-3; cdr3_aa: ASSLEAMTDTQY
clone_size: many; v_call: TRBV2; j_call: TRBJ2-1; cdr3_aa: ASDVLGINEQF
clone_size: few; v_call: TRBV25-1; j_call: TRBJ2-3; cdr3_aa: ASSVFLAGADTQY
clone_size: once; v_call: TRBV5-1; j_call: TRBJ2-3; cdr3_aa: ASSGTNNLNTDTQY
clone_size: -; v_call: TRBV19; j_call: TRBJ1-6; cdr3_aa: ASSAGGRYNSPLH
clone_size: -; v_call: TRBV20-1; j_call: TRBJ1-4; cdr3_aa: SARDTGVPNEKLF
clone_size: many; v_call: TRBV20-1; j_call: TRBJ2-2; cdr3_aa: SARGLGRSGELF
clone_size: -; v_call: TRBV19; j_call: TRBJ2-7; cdr3_aa: ASSRRGESYEQY
clone_size: -; v_call: TRBV19; j_call: TRBJ1-2; cdr3_aa: ASSIRQGGDYGYT
clone_size: many; v_call: TRBV20-1; j_call: TRBJ2-2; cdr3_aa: SALAGGATGELF
clone_size: -; v_call: TRBV10-2; j_call: TRBJ2-3; cdr3_aa: ASSVPGGAQY
clone_size: -; v_call: TRBV7-6; j_call: TRBJ2-7; cdr3_aa: ASNLDPPTGSGEQY
clone_size: many; v_call: TRBV9; j_call: TRBJ1-3; cdr3_aa: ASSGSGGAGNTIY
clone_size: -; v_call: TRBV7-8; j_call: TRBJ1-1; cdr3_aa: ASSHPGGGQFMNTEAF
clone_size: many; v_call: TRBV10-3; j_call: TRBJ2-1; cdr3_aa: AIMAGTGNEQF
clone_size: many; v_call: TRBV19; j_call: TRBJ1-6; cdr3_aa: ASSHNRASPLH
clone_size: once; v_call: TRBV20-1; j_call: TRBJ1-1; cdr3_aa: SASRDRGQRNTEAF
clone_size: -; v_call: TRBV25-1; j_call: TRBJ2-7; cdr3_aa: ASSDLTGTGYYEQY
clone_size: -; v_call: TRBV20-1; j_call: TRBJ2-7; cdr3_aa: SARDFRSRVFGEQY
clone_size: -; v_call: TRBV10-3; j_call: TRBJ2-3; cdr3_aa: AIRASSGRADDTQY
clone_size: many; v_call: TRBV5-6; j_call: TRBJ2-5; cdr3_aa: ASSYRTSGGRRETQY
clone_size: -; v_call: TRBV2; j_call: TRBJ1-4; cdr3_aa: ASRTTGTNEKLF
clone_size: -; v_call: TRBV10-3; j_call: TRBJ2-3; cdr3_aa: AISRLAGGRTDTQY
clone_size: many; v_call: TRBV12-3/TRBV12-4; j_call: TRBJ1-2; cdr3_aa: ASSLRGEDGYT
clone_size: -; v_call: TRBV19; j_call: TRBJ1-5; cdr3_aa: ASSRDPRHQPQH
clone_size: many; v_call: TRBV7-2; j_call: TRBJ2-5; cdr3_aa: ASSLSDQETQY
clone_size: -; v_call: TRBV29-1; j_call: TRBJ2-3; cdr3_aa: SARLHGGVDTQY
clone_size: few; v_call: TRBV25-1; j_call: TRBJ2-6; cdr3_aa: ASSPGGGSGANVLT
clone_size: -; v_call: TRBV10-3; j_call: TRBJ2-1; cdr3_aa: AISDRTSSNEQF
clone_size: many; v_call: TRBV7-3; j_call: TRBJ2-5; cdr3_aa: ASSASGTTQETQY
clone_size: -; v_call: TRBV24-1; j_call: TRBJ2-6; cdr3_aa: TTSDPTGPGANVLT